This TCR beta chain derives from a study of long-term antiretroviral therapy in people with HIV. Researchers report immunoSEQ v3.0 was run at survey level. Profiling relied on immunoSEQ multiplex PCR, and the TCRdb table lists in-frame clones only, not all of them. The sample lists tens of thousands of clones; around 96% were seen once. The clonotype was recovered from a woman between 45 and 60 years old with HIV. The sequenced sample was unsorted PBMCs, obtained 3.7 years after starting antiretroviral therapy.

DNA of the CDR3: TGCGCCAGCAGCTCGCAGAGCTCCTATAATTCACCCCTCCACTTT. Protein product: CASSSQSSYNSPLHF. The chain has TRBV5-1 and TRBJ1-6, with D uncertain. Germline V lookup: CDR1 SGHRS, CDR2 YFSETQ. The CDR3 extends over 15 amino acids. The V end was cut by 3 bases, the J end by 0 bases, with 7 bases between. The full variable domain, with the rest looked up from reference TRBV5-1 and TRBJ1-6, is KAGVTQTPRYLIKTRGQQVTLSCSPISGHRSVSWYQQTPGQGLQFLFEYFSETQRNKGNFPGRFSGRQFSNSRSEMNVSTLELGDSALYLCASSSQSSYNSPLHFGNGTRLTVT.